This passage covers 8 T cell receptor beta chains from one sample sequenced in a study of T cell clonotyping in hematopoietic cell transplantation. The sample's time point: recipient sample about 28 days before transplant, after cytoreduction. Here immunoSEQ multiplex PCR was the method, and the copy in TCRdb shows in-frame clones only, minus some. The data show about 80,000 clones, almost 97% seen once. The specimen comprised peripheral blood mononuclear cells, sampled before stem cell transplant. Receptor source: a woman aged 45-60 years with acute myeloid leukemia. Some clones in this sample may be carry-over from other donors' samples.

The J gene is TRBJ1-2, the V gene TRBV20-1; 7 bases are shared with TRBD1. The CDR3 extends over 11 amino acids. The ends lost 3 bases at V and 11 bases at J; junction bases unmatched: 6. Germline V gene lookup returns CDR1 DFQATT and CDR2 SNEGSKA (reference sequence). The CDR3 reads CSASRQGEYTF. The DNA for the CDR3 is TGCAGTGCTAGCCGACAGGGCGAGTACACCTTC.

The gene calls are TRBV5-1 and TRBJ1-2; D not certain. The ends were cut back, 4 bases at V and 2 bases at J, with 9 bases in the middle. In germline, CDR1 is SGHRS, CDR2 YFSETQ. The CDR3 is 13 amino acids. In nucleotides, the CDR3 is TGCGCCAGCAGCCCGCAGGCGAACTATGGCTACACCTTC. Protein product: CASSPQANYGYTF.

V and J are TRBV7-3 and TRBJ1-1, with TRBD1 as a possible D gene (5 bases). CDR3 length equals 14 residues. Germline CDR1 reads SGHTA; CDR2 reads FQGTGA. Trimming took 4 bases from V and 0 from J, leaving 9 bases between them. The CDR3 loop reads CASSYRGVNTEAFF. The CDR3 bases are TGTGCCAGCAGCTATCGGGGGGTGAACACTGAAGCTTTCTTT.

The rearrangement joins TRBV6-5 to TRBJ1-2, with TRBD1 as a possible D gene (5 bases). The CDR3 contains 15 residues. V lost 2 bases and J lost 4, with 14 bases in between. From germline, CDR1 is MNHEY and CDR2 SVGAGI. CDR3 bases: TGTGCCAGCAGTTACAAATCCAGGGCGAGCTATGGCTACACCTTC. Its translation: CASSYKSRASYGYTF.

The J gene is TRBJ2-5, the V gene TRBV7-2, with a tentative D call TRBD2 (5 bases). The CDR3 has 16 residues. With 2 bases removed from V and 0 bases from J, the gap between germline ends came to 13 bases. Germline V lookup: CDR1 SGHTA, CDR2 FQGNSA. This CDR3 is CASSLQRRNYQETQYF. In DNA, the CDR3 is TGTGCCAGCAGCTTACAGCGGAGGAACTACCAAGAGACCCAGTACTTC.

CDR3 sequence (DNA): TGTGCCAGCAGCTTGGATCAGGGGATGGTCGGCACTGAAGCTTTCTTT. Amino acids: CASSLDQGMVGTEAFF. This chain connects TRBV5-4 to TRBJ1-1; D may be TRBD1 (6 bases). Trimming took off 0 bases at V and 4 bases at J, with 16 bases between the two ends. CDR1 is SGHNT and CDR2 is YYREEE in the germline V gene (reference sequence). The CDR3 runs to 16 residues.

V is TRBV11-2 and J is TRBJ2-2; 7 positions agree with TRBD1. Losses at the gene ends were 0 bases for V and 4 bases for J; bases not matched to a gene: 5. CDR1 is SGHAT, CDR2 FQNNGV, per germline. CDR3 length: 16 residues. The CDR3 sequence is CASSLDSYRGTGELFF. The CDR3 nucleotides are TGTGCCAGCAGCTTAGATTCGTACAGGGGCACCGGGGAGCTGTTTTTT. Drawing the rest from reference TRBV11-2 and TRBJ2-2, the complete variable domain is EAGVAQSPRYKIIEKRQSVAFWCNPISGHATLYWYQQILGQGPKLLIQFQNNGVVDDSQLPKDRFSAERLKGVDSTLKIQPAKLEDSAVYLCASSLDSYRGTGELFFGEGSRLTVL.

The rearrangement joins TRBV9 to TRBJ1-1; no clear D gene. V lost 0 bases, J lost 3 bases, and 9 bases lay in between. Per germline, CDR1 SGDLS and CDR2 YYNGEE. The CDR3 totals 14 residues. As DNA, the CDR3 is TGTGCCAGCAGCGTAGGTCGGGTCCACACTGAAGCTTTCTTT. The encoded protein is CASSVGRVHTEAFF.